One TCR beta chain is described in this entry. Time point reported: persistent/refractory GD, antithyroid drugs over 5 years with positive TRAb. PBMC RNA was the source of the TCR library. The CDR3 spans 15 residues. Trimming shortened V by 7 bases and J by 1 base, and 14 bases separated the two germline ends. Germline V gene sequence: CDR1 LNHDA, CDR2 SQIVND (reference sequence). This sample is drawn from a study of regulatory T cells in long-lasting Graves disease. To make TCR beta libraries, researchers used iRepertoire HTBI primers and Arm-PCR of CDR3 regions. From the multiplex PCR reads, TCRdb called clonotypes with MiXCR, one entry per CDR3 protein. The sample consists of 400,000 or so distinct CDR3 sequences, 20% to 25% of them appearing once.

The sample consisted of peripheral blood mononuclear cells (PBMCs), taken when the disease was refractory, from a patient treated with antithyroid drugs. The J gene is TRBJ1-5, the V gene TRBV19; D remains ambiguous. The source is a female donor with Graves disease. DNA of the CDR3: TGTGCCAGTAACTCAGAGGGTCGCAGCAATCAGCCCCAGCATTTT. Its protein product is CASNSEGRSNQPQHF. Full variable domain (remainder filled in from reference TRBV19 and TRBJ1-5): DGGITQSPKYLFRKEGQNVTLSCEQNLNHDAMYWYRQDPGQGLRLIYYSQIVNDFQKGDIAEGYSVSREKKESFPLTVTSAQKNPTAFYLCASNSEGRSNQPQHFGDGTRLSIL.